Each of the 25 T cell receptor beta chains below was sequenced from the same sample in a study of T cell changes during pregnancy in multiple sclerosis. Some clones are missing from TCRdb's copy, which holds only in-frame ones; the method was immunoSEQ multiplex PCR. This sample yields about 49,000 clones, of which approximately 94% are seen a single time; roughly 5.5% belongs to the top ten. The specimen was CD8+ T cells from peripheral blood mononuclear cells, collected before pregnancy. The receptors here all came from a female donor with multiple sclerosis, enrolled in a pregnancy study.

This clone was seen just once. The chain carries TRBV30 and TRBJ1-1, with a possible D match to TRBD1 (5 bases). The length of the CDR3 is 15 residues. From germline, CDR1 is GTSNPN and CDR2 SVGIG (reference sequence). With 4 bases removed from V and 3 bases from J, the gap between germline ends came to 18 bases. The CDR3 DNA is TGTGCCTGGAATTTGGGCAGGGATATGCACACTGAAGCTTTCTTT. Translation: CAWNLGRDMHTEAFF.

This clone was found once. The chain uses TRBV4-1 and TRBJ1-2; maybe TRBD1 (5 bases). Germline V gives CDR1 MGHRA, CDR2 YSYEKL. V was clipped by 1 base and J by 2 bases, with 11 bases between them. CDR3 length equals 15 residues. The CDR3 coding sequence is TGCGCCAGCAGCCAAGCCGTTCAGGGAAACTATGGCTACACCTTC. This translates into CASSQAVQGNYGYTF.

The gene calls are TRBV25-1 and TRBJ1-2; D uncertain. The V end was cut by 2 bases, the J end by 1 base, with 8 bases between. CDR3 length equals 14 residues. Germline CDR1 and CDR2: MGHDK and SYGVNS. The DNA for the CDR3 is TGTGCCAGCAGTGAAACCGGTATTAACTATGGCTACACCTTC. Translated: CASSETGINYGYTF.

The chain employs TRBV5-4 and TRBJ2-7; D might be TRBD2 (5 bases). The CDR3 contains 14 residues. Germline CDR1 and CDR2: SGHNT and YYREEE (reference sequence). Trimming took off 4 bases at V and 2 bases at J, with 13 bases between the two ends. The CDR3 is CASSPWTGPYEQYF. The CDR3 DNA sequence: TGTGCCAGCAGCCCGTGGACTGGTCCCTACGAGCAGTACTTC. Variable domain in full (rest from reference TRBV5-4 and TRBJ2-7): ETGVTQSPTHLIKTRGQQVTLRCSSQSGHNTVSWYQQALGQGPQFIFQYYREEENGRGNFPPRFSGLQFPNYSSELNVNALELDDSALYLCASSPWTGPYEQYFGPGTRLTVT.

This sequence joins TRBV7-9 and TRBJ2-7; D gene ambiguous. CDR3 length: 13 amino acids. Trimming took off 3 bases at V and 2 bases at J, with 8 bases between the two ends. CDR1 and CDR2 (germline): SEHNR, FQNEAQ (reference sequence). The DNA of the CDR3 is TGTGCCAGCAGCTTGGCAGATCCCTACGAGCAGTACTTC. The encoded protein is CASSLADPYEQYF.

This chain connects TRBV10-3 to TRBJ2-7, with a weak D call TRBD1 (6 bases). The V gene's germline CDR1 is ENHRY and CDR2 SYGVKD. The V gene lost 3 bases and the J gene lost 2 bases, with 14 bases spanning the gap. The CDR3 spans 15 residues. CDR3 protein: CAISDKQGAPYEQYF. CDR3 DNA sequence: TGTGCCATCAGTGATAAACAGGGAGCCCCCTACGAGCAGTACTTC.

V usage is TRBV7-9 and J usage is TRBJ2-3; D possibly corresponds to TRBD2 (5 bases). This CDR3 is built from 16 residues. Germline lookup yields CDR1 SEHNR and CDR2 FQNEAQ (reference sequence). V was clipped by 4 bases and J by 5 bases, with 19 bases between them. CDR3 coding DNA: TGTGCCAGCAGCTCCCCGAAAAGCGGTCCTATAGATACGCAGTATTTT. It specifies CASSSPKSGPIDTQYF.

This clone was seen just once. The J gene is TRBJ2-7, the V gene TRBV11-2; TRBD1 matches at 10 bases. The CDR3 consists of 15 residues. The ends lost 1 base at V and 4 bases at J; junction bases unmatched: 4. Germline values: CDR1 SGHAT, CDR2 FQNNGV. CDR3 sequence reads: CASSLGDRGRYEQYF. CDR3 nucleotide sequence: TGTGCCAGCAGCTTAGGGGACAGGGGTAGGTACGAGCAGTACTTC. Full variable domain (missing parts from reference TRBV11-2 and TRBJ2-7): EAGVAQSPRYKIIEKRQSVAFWCNPISGHATLYWYQQILGQGPKLLIQFQNNGVVDDSQLPKDRFSAERLKGVDSTLKIQPAKLEDSAVYLCASSLGDRGRYEQYFGPGTRLTVT.

V is TRBV27 and J is TRBJ2-7; TRBD2 is a possible D gene (5 bases). The CDR3 extends over 12 amino acids. V was trimmed by 4 bases and J by 6 bases, leaving 10 bases between them. CDR1 and CDR2 from the germline V gene are MNHEY and SMNVEV (reference sequence). The CDR3 protein is CASSSGVGEQYF. The CDR3, as DNA: TGTGCCAGCAGTTCCGGGGTCGGCGAGCAGTACTTC.

The chain employs TRBV7-9 and TRBJ2-7, with TRBD2 matching over 15 bases. The ends lost 4 bases at V and 3 bases at J; junction bases unmatched: 7. Germline V gene lookup returns CDR1 SEHNR and CDR2 FQNEAQ (reference sequence). The CDR3 is 17 amino acids. DNA of the CDR3: TGTGCCAGCAGCTCGGGACTAGCGGGAGGACCGGACTACGAGCAGTACTTC. Protein product: CASSSGLAGGPDYEQYF.

The CDR3 region is CASSFPSGGVMMEHTEAFF. DNA for the CDR3: TGTGCCAGCAGCTTTCCATCTGGCGGGGTAATGATGGAGCACACTGAAGCTTTCTTT. V is TRBV7-9 and J is TRBJ1-1; no reliable D call. V was shortened by 3 bases and J by 3 bases, with 26 bases between the two germline ends. Germline V gene data show CDR1 as SEHNR and CDR2 as FQNEAQ (reference sequence). The CDR3 is made up of 19 amino acids.

V gene TRBV19 combines with J gene TRBJ2-3, with 8 bases lining up with TRBD2. The V segment lost 6 bases and the J segment 5 bases; nucleotides outside the gene matches: 7. In germline, CDR1 is LNHDA, CDR2 SQIVND (reference sequence). The CDR3 loop spans 14 amino acids. For the CDR3, the DNA is TGTGCCAGTAGGCCAGCGGGAGTAATAGATACGCAGTATTTT. Translated, it gives CASRPAGVIDTQYF.

The CDR3 protein is CASSLLAVQSEQYF. For the CDR3, the DNA is TGTGCCAGCAGTTTACTAGCGGTTCAAAGCGAGCAGTACTTC. J is TRBJ2-7 and V is TRBV28, with 7 bases lining up with TRBD2. CDR3 length: 14 amino acids. Germline V gene data show CDR1 as MDHEN and CDR2 as SYDVKM. V lost 2 bases to trimming and J lost 6 bases; unmatched junction nucleotides: 7.

The V and J genes are TRBV27 and TRBJ2-1, with TRBD1 identical over 8 bases. This CDR3 is 14 amino acids long. Unmatched junction bases numbered 3, after V lost 6 bases and J lost 2 bases. Germline V gives CDR1 MNHEY, CDR2 SMNVEV (reference sequence). The CDR3 spells CASRRQGTYNEQFF. In nucleotides, the CDR3 is TGTGCCAGCAGACGACAGGGGACCTACAATGAGCAGTTCTTC.

The genes are TRBV27 and TRBJ2-7; D remains unclear. This CDR3 has 13 amino acids. Germline V gives CDR1 MNHEY, CDR2 SMNVEV (reference sequence). Trimming removed 2 bases from V and 3 bases from J, with 8 bases in between. The CDR3 spells CASSLGQLYEQYF. The CDR3 DNA sequence: TGTGCCAGCAGTTTAGGGCAGCTCTACGAGCAGTACTTC.

The chain couples TRBV7-9 to TRBJ2-5; D is unresolved. Trimming took off 1 base at V and 4 bases at J, with 10 bases between the two ends. The CDR3 is made up of 14 amino acids. CDR1 and CDR2 (germline): SEHNR, FQNEAQ (reference sequence). This CDR3 is CASSLVPGGETQYF. CDR3 nucleotides: TGTGCCAGCAGCTTAGTGCCGGGTGGAGAGACCCAGTACTTC.

CDR3 nucleotide sequence: TGTGCCAGTAGTATCCTGGACAGGGGAGGAGATACGCAGTATTTT. As protein: CASSILDRGGDTQYF. V usage is TRBV19 and J usage is TRBJ2-3, with TRBD1 matching 9 bases. Per germline, CDR1 LNHDA and CDR2 SQIVND (reference sequence). The CDR3 has 15 amino acids. J lost 5 bases, V lost 3 bases, and 6 bases had no gene match.

This chain joins TRBV19 and TRBJ2-7; TRBD2 matches at 10 bases. The germline gives CDR1 LNHDA, CDR2 SQIVND (reference sequence). CDR3 size: 14 residues. The V segment lost 3 bases and the J segment 7 bases; nucleotides outside the gene matches: 6. The CDR3 loop is CASSISTSGAEQYF. CDR3 in DNA: TGTGCCAGTAGTATCTCCACTAGCGGGGCTGAGCAGTACTTC. Variable domain in full (rest from reference TRBV19 and TRBJ2-7): DGGITQSPKYLFRKEGQNVTLSCEQNLNHDAMYWYRQDPGQGLRLIYYSQIVNDFQKGDIAEGYSVSREKKESFPLTVTSAQKNPTAFYLCASSISTSGAEQYFGPGTRLTVT.

This clone is medium-sized. This chain uses TRBV19 with TRBJ1-1, with D perhaps TRBD1 (6 bases). Trimming removed 8 bases at V and 11 bases at J, with 18 bases between. The CDR3 is made up of 12 amino acids. Per germline, CDR1 LNHDA and CDR2 SQIVND (reference sequence). This CDR3 reads CASSTGFMDAFF. DNA of the CDR3: TGTGCCAGTTCAACAGGGTTCATGGATGCTTTCTTT.

V gene TRBV7-9 combines with J gene TRBJ2-1; TRBD2 agrees at 7 bases. V lost 4 bases and J lost 2; bases outside the gene matches: 5. The CDR3 has 15 amino acids. Germline V CDR1 and CDR2: SEHNR, FQNEAQ (reference sequence). CDR3 bases: TGTGCCAGCAGCTCGCCCGGGACTACCTACAATGAGCAGTTCTTC. Residues: CASSSPGTTYNEQFF.

The chain links TRBV19 to TRBJ2-3; maybe TRBD2 (5 bases). CDR3 length equals 14 residues. With 7 bases removed from V and 0 bases from J, the gap between germline ends came to 11 bases. CDR1 and CDR2 (germline): LNHDA, SQIVND (reference sequence). CDR3 loop: CASKTLASTDTQYF. The CDR3 DNA reads as TGTGCCAGTAAGACCCTAGCAAGCACAGATACGCAGTATTTT.

V and J are TRBV4-1 and TRBJ1-2, with 9 nucleotides matching TRBD1. V was clipped by 4 bases and J by 7 bases; unmatched bases: 7. The CDR3 loop spans 14 amino acids. CDR1 is MGHRA and CDR2 is YSYEKL in the germline V gene. The CDR3 bases are TGCGCCAGCAGCCTGGGGACAGGGTTGTTTGGCTACACCTTC. Translated, it gives CASSLGTGLFGYTF.

V gene TRBV11-2 combines with J gene TRBJ1-2; TRBD1 aligns across 8 bases. CDR3 length equals 18 residues. V shed 1 base and J 6 bases; nucleotides not matched to a gene: 16. Germline V gene sequence: CDR1 SGHAT, CDR2 FQNNGV. The CDR3 bases are TGTGCCAGCAGCTTAGTTGGGGTCTTTCCAGGGGGCCTCCATGGCTACACCTTC. Its protein is CASSLVGVFPGGLHGYTF.

The chain carries TRBV29-1 and TRBJ1-4, with 7 bases matching TRBD1. The germline V gene encodes CDR1 SQVTM and CDR2 ANQGSEA. CDR3 length: 13 residues. V gave up 7 bases and J gave up 6 bases; unmatched junction bases: 8. The CDR3 DNA reads TGCAGCGCCCGACAGGGAAGGGATGAAAAACTGTTTTTT. The encoded protein is CSARQGRDEKLFF.

CDR3 sequence (DNA): TGTGCCAGCAGCACAGTAGCGGGGAACCAAGAGACCCAGTACTTC. Its translation is CASSTVAGNQETQYF. The chain uses TRBV28 and TRBJ2-5; 8 positions match TRBD2. The trim removed 6 bases at V and 0 bases at J, leaving 6 bases unmatched. The CDR3 extends over 15 amino acids. Germline V gene sequence: CDR1 MDHEN, CDR2 SYDVKM. The complete variable domain, with remaining parts taken from reference TRBV28 and TRBJ2-5, reads DVKVTQSSRYLVKRTGEKVFLECVQDMDHENMFWYRQDPGLGLRLIYFSYDVKMKEKGDIPEGYSVSREKKERFSLILESASTNQTSMYLCASSTVAGNQETQYFGPGTRLLVL.